The 31 T cell receptor beta chains given below trace back to one sample, sequenced in a study of cytomegalovirus exposure and HLA in healthy donors. 13 Jbeta primers and 60 Vbeta primers were used for the PCR. The data were produced by immunoSEQ multiplex PCR, yet TCRdb's version contains in-frame clones alone and is incomplete. Its clone listing holds fewer than 250,000 clones. The sequencing sample was made of PBMCs. These receptor sequences come from a woman aged 30 to 39 in good health and CMV-seropositive.

The chain links TRBV29-1 to TRBJ1-6; 7 bases match TRBD1. V was pared by 4 bases and J by 8 bases, with 5 bases of the junction left unmatched. The CDR3 has 13 residues. CDR1 and CDR2 (germline): SQVTM, ANQGSEA. CDR3 sequence (DNA): TGCAGCGTTGGGTTTGACAGGGATTCACCCCTCCACTTT. It encodes CSVGFDRDSPLHF.

V usage is TRBV2 and J usage is TRBJ2-1; 7 bases agree with TRBD2. Trimming took 7 bases from V and 9 from J; bases not matched to a gene: 6. The CDR3 consists of 12 residues. Per the germline V gene, CDR1 is SNHLY and CDR2 is FYNNEI. CDR3 loop: CASNGLVGEQFF. CDR3 nucleotide sequence: TGTGCCAGCAATGGACTAGTTGGTGAGCAGTTCTTC.

The rearrangement links TRBV28 to TRBJ1-5, with unresolved D. Trimming pared 4 bases from V and 11 bases from J, leaving 9 bases between. The CDR3 has 11 amino acids. Germline CDR1 is MDHEN and CDR2 is SYDVKM. The CDR3 bases are TGTGCCAGCAGTTCGAGTTTGACCCAGCATTTT. It codes for CASSSSLTQHF.

This sequence joins TRBV6-1 and TRBJ1-1, with 10 bases lining up with TRBD1. The CDR3 has 16 residues. Germline V gives CDR1 MNHNS, CDR2 SASEGT. With 0 bases clipped from V and 6 bases from J, the junction kept 7 bases outside the gene matches. CDR3: CASSEAGQGRRAEAFF. In DNA, the CDR3 is TGTGCCAGCAGTGAAGCGGGACAGGGGAGACGAGCTGAAGCTTTCTTT.

J is TRBJ2-2 and V is TRBV7-2, with TRBD2 as a possible D gene (5 bases). Per the germline V gene, CDR1 is SGHTA and CDR2 is FQGNSA. V lost 5 bases and J lost 3, with 13 bases in between. This CDR3 region has 15 residues. The DNA for the CDR3 is TGTGCCAGCAGCGGAGTGTCGGGGTACACCGGGGAGCTGTTTTTT. Translated, it gives CASSGVSGYTGELFF.

The rearrangement links TRBV28 to TRBJ1-2, with 9 positions matching TRBD1. V dropped 5 bases and J dropped 4; count of bases not matched to a gene: 8. There are 15 residues in the CDR3. Per germline, CDR1 MDHEN and CDR2 SYDVKM. For the CDR3, the DNA is TGTGCCAGCAGTCTCTTACAGGGGGCCCTCTATGGCTACACCTTC. Translation: CASSLLQGALYGYTF.

This chain joins TRBV28 and TRBJ1-1, with D maybe TRBD1 (6 bases). This CDR3 is built from 14 residues. V was trimmed by 3 bases and J by 4 bases, leaving 12 bases between them. Germline V gene data show CDR1 as MDHEN and CDR2 as SYDVKM. The CDR3 region is CASSFVGGGTEAFF. The CDR3 DNA is TGTGCCAGCAGTTTCGTGGGAGGGGGCACTGAAGCTTTCTTT. Filled out from reference TRBV28 and TRBJ1-1, the complete variable domain reads DVKVTQSSRYLVKRTGEKVFLECVQDMDHENMFWYRQDPGLGLRLIYFSYDVKMKEKGDIPEGYSVSREKKERFSLILESASTNQTSMYLCASSFVGGGTEAFFGQGTRLTVV.

The chain carries TRBV5-1 and TRBJ2-7; 9 nucleotides align to TRBD1. Germline trimming cut 4 bases from V and 3 bases from J; bases unmatched to any gene: 5. Germline CDR1 reads SGHRS; CDR2 reads YFSETQ. The CDR3 consists of 14 residues. The CDR3 is CASSPRTGVYEQYF. CDR3 nucleotides: TGCGCCAGCAGCCCACGGACAGGGGTCTACGAGCAGTACTTC.

The CDR3 DNA is TGTGCCAGCAGCTTAGAACAGGGGGTAGCCTACGAGCAGTACTTC. It codes for CASSLEQGVAYEQYF. V is TRBV7-9 and J is TRBJ2-7; TRBD1 aligns across 8 bases. There are 15 residues in the CDR3. V lost 1 base and J lost 2; bases outside the gene matches: 4. Germline values: CDR1 SEHNR, CDR2 FQNEAQ (reference sequence). The full variable domain, rest sourced from reference TRBV7-9 and TRBJ2-7, is DTGVSQNPRHKITKRGQNVTFRCDPISEHNRLYWYRQTLGQGPEFLTYFQNEAQLEKSRLLSDRFSAERPKGSFSTLEIQRTEQGDSAMYLCASSLEQGVAYEQYFGPGTRLTVT.

V and J are TRBV6-5 and TRBJ1-1, with 7 bases lining up with TRBD1. The CDR3 contains 12 residues. Trimming cost V 5 bases and J 7 bases; bases outside gene matches: 4. CDR1 is MNHEY, CDR2 SVGAGI, per germline. The CDR3 spells CASSPRQGEAFF. CDR3 sequence (DNA): TGTGCCAGCAGTCCCCGACAGGGTGAAGCTTTCTTT.

The chain is built from TRBV2 and TRBJ2-5, with D unclear. The V gene's germline CDR1 is SNHLY and CDR2 FYNNEI. The CDR3 covers 13 residues. V was clipped by 2 bases and J by 7 bases, with 11 bases between them. CDR3: CASSELVSMTQYF. CDR3 DNA sequence: TGTGCCAGCAGTGAATTAGTGTCTATGACCCAGTACTTC. Full variable domain (rest looked up from reference TRBV2 and TRBJ2-5): EPEVTQTPSHQVTQMGQEVILRCVPISNHLYFYWYRQILGQKVEFLVSFYNNEISEKSEIFDDQFSVERPDGSNFTLKIRSTKLEDSAMYFCASSELVSMTQYFGPGTRLLVL.

This chain links TRBV30 with TRBJ1-2, with D possibly TRBD1 on 6 matching bases. This CDR3 comprises 13 residues. CDR1 GTSNPN and CDR2 SVGIG come from the germline V gene (reference sequence). The V gene lost 4 bases and the J gene lost 5 bases, with 14 bases spanning the gap. Here the CDR3 DNA reads TGTGCCTGGAACACGGGGGGCCCGTATGGCTACACCTTC. Protein: CAWNTGGPYGYTF.

This chain joins TRBV19 and TRBJ1-5; no clear D. Trimming took 5 bases from V and 4 from J, leaving 12 bases between them. The germline V gene has CDR1 LNHDA and CDR2 SQIVND (reference sequence). The CDR3 consists of 14 residues. CDR3 region: CASSSHSPNQPQHF. As DNA, the CDR3 is TGTGCCAGTAGTTCACACAGCCCTAATCAGCCCCAGCATTTT. The entire variable domain, with the rest obtained from reference TRBV19 and TRBJ1-5, is as follows: DGGITQSPKYLFRKEGQNVTLSCEQNLNHDAMYWYRQDPGQGLRLIYYSQIVNDFQKGDIAEGYSVSREKKESFPLTVTSAQKNPTAFYLCASSSHSPNQPQHFGDGTRLSIL.

The rearrangement links TRBV18 to TRBJ2-7; D might be TRBD1 (5 bases). In germline, CDR1 is KGHSH, CDR2 LQKENI. V gave up 6 bases and J gave up 0 bases, with 12 bases separating them. The CDR3 is made up of 14 amino acids. In DNA, the CDR3 is TGTGCCAGCTCTCTGGACAAGAGCTCCTACGAGCAGTACTTC. It yields the protein CASSLDKSSYEQYF.

This chain connects TRBV5-1 to TRBJ1-5, with a weak D call TRBD1 (6 bases). Germline CDR1 SGHRS, CDR2 YFSETQ. Trimming cost V 4 bases and J 4 bases, with 9 bases left between them. This CDR3 is 13 amino acids long. CDR3 nucleotides: TGCGCCAGCAGCCCCGACAGGAATCAGCCCCAGCATTTT. Residues: CASSPDRNQPQHF.

The rearrangement joins TRBV6-6 to TRBJ2-5, with a possible D match to TRBD2 (6 bases). Per germline, CDR1 MNHNY and CDR2 SVGAGI (reference sequence). Trimming cost V 0 bases and J 2 bases, with 7 bases left between them. This CDR3 contains 14 residues. This chain's CDR3 is CASSYSSGQETQYF. The CDR3 region has the DNA TGTGCCAGCAGTTACTCGAGCGGGCAAGAGACCCAGTACTTC.

This chain links TRBV9 with TRBJ1-5, with D uncertain. Germline CDR1 SGDLS, CDR2 YYNGEE. The CDR3 is 13 amino acids. Trimming took off 4 bases at V and 5 bases at J, with 10 bases between the two ends. CDR3 DNA sequence: TGTGCCAGCAGCTTGGGCAGAGATCAGCCCCAGCATTTT. It is translated as CASSLGRDQPQHF.

V and J are TRBV9 and TRBJ2-1, with a tentative D call TRBD2 (6 bases). Trimming took off 0 bases at V and 0 bases at J, with 10 bases between the two ends. The germline V gene has CDR1 SGDLS and CDR2 YYNGEE. The CDR3 spans 16 residues. In nucleotides, the CDR3 is TGTGCCAGCAGCGTAGACCCCGGGAGCTCCTACAATGAGCAGTTCTTC. This sequence encodes CASSVDPGSSYNEQFF.

V gene TRBV7-2 combines with J gene TRBJ1-2; D gene uncertain. There are 12 residues in the CDR3. The germline CDR1 and CDR2 sequences are SGHTA and FQGNSA. V was pared by 5 bases and J by 2 bases, with 6 bases between. CDR3 sequence reads: CASSLLNYGYTF. In nucleotides, the CDR3 is TGTGCCAGCAGCCTCTTAAACTATGGCTACACCTTC.

CDR3 in amino acids: CASSGGGSGGNEQFF. CDR3 DNA sequence: TGTGCCAGCAGCGGAGGGGGCTCTGGGGGCAATGAGCAGTTCTTC. The V and J genes are TRBV7-2 and TRBJ2-1, with a possible D match to TRBD1 (7 bases). The V and J ends lost 5 bases and 6 bases respectively, with 17 bases between them. The germline gives CDR1 SGHTA, CDR2 FQGNSA. This CDR3 contains 15 residues. The full variable domain, with the rest looked up from reference TRBV7-2 and TRBJ2-1, is GAGVSQSPSNKVTEKGKDVELRCDPISGHTALYWYRQSLGQGLEFLIYFQGNSAPDKSGLPSDRFSAERTGGSVSTLTIQRTQQEDSAVYLCASSGGGSGGNEQFFGPGTRLTVL.

This rearrangement joins TRBV5-1 to TRBJ2-3, with a tentative D call TRBD1 (6 bases). CDR3 size: 13 residues. The germline V gene encodes CDR1 SGHRS and CDR2 YFSETQ. V lost 3 bases, J lost 3 bases, and 8 bases lay in between. CDR3 region: CASSSGQTDTQYF. Written as DNA, the CDR3 is TGCGCCAGCAGCTCCGGACAGACAGATACGCAGTATTTT.

The V and J genes are TRBV10-2 and TRBJ2-7; TRBD1 agrees at 8 bases. With 2 bases clipped from V and 3 bases from J, the junction kept 3 bases outside the gene matches. This CDR3 spans 14 amino acids. CDR1 is WSHSY, CDR2 SAAADI, per germline. CDR3 protein: CASSEGQGLYEQYF. In DNA, the CDR3 is TGCGCCAGCAGTGAGGGACAGGGTCTCTACGAGCAGTACTTC.

The chain links TRBV18 to TRBJ2-3, with 9 bases that match TRBD2. Germline CDR1 is KGHSH and CDR2 is LQKENI. The CDR3 has 16 amino acids. V dropped 5 bases and J dropped 3; count of bases not matched to a gene: 9. The CDR3 sequence is CASSRLAGASTDTQYF. Here the CDR3 DNA reads TGTGCCAGCTCAAGATTAGCGGGGGCTTCAACAGATACGCAGTATTTT.

The chain is built from TRBV5-1 and TRBJ2-5, with 10 bases identical to TRBD2. Losses at the gene ends were 2 bases for V and 3 bases for J; bases not matched to a gene: 1. The germline CDR1 and CDR2 sequences are SGHRS and YFSETQ. This CDR3 comprises 14 residues. Here the CDR3 DNA reads TGCGCCAGCAGCTTTGGGACTAGCGAAGAGACCCAGTACTTC. This sequence encodes CASSFGTSEETQYF.

This chain joins TRBV5-1 and TRBJ2-3; 8 bases are shared with TRBD2. Germline loops: CDR1 SGHRS, CDR2 YFSETQ. After removal of 4 bases from V and 0 bases from J, the junction contained 13 bases not matched to a gene. The CDR3 contains 18 residues. Written as DNA, the CDR3 is TGCGCCAGCAGCCTCCCAGGCGGGGGGATCCCTAGCACAGATACGCAGTATTTT. Protein sequence: CASSLPGGGIPSTDTQYF.

The J gene is TRBJ2-5, the V gene TRBV7-2; TRBD2 matches at 7 bases. The J call may be in error: the DNA end matches TRBJ2-7 better. The CDR3 covers 14 residues. Germline CDR1 reads SGHTA; CDR2 reads FQGNSA. The CDR3 reads CASSHSGSSYEQYF. For the CDR3, the DNA is TGTGCCAGCAGCCATAGCGGGTCCTCCTACGAGCAGTACTTC.

The gene calls are TRBV5-1 and TRBJ1-1; TRBD1 might be the D (5 bases). The germline V gene encodes CDR1 SGHRS and CDR2 YFSETQ. Trimming left V 4 bases short and J 1 base short, with 5 bases between. CDR3 length: 12 amino acids. CDR3 bases: TGCGCCAGCAGCCAGGGGAACACTGAAGCTTTCTTT. As protein: CASSQGNTEAFF.

The CDR3 loop reads CAIQFREGLRYEQYF. CDR3 bases: TGTGCCATCCAGTTTAGGGAGGGCCTCCGCTACGAGCAGTACTTC. V usage is TRBV28 and J usage is TRBJ2-7, with TRBD2 matching 7 bases. The germline V gene encodes CDR1 MDHEN and CDR2 SYDVKM. The CDR3 is made up of 15 amino acids. V dropped 10 bases and J dropped 3; count of bases not matched to a gene: 15.

The rearrangement links TRBV5-8 to TRBJ2-1, with TRBD2 as a possible D gene (5 bases). Looked up from germline, CDR1 is SGHTS and CDR2 is YDEGEE. This CDR3 region has 14 residues. Trimming pared 4 bases from V and 0 bases from J, leaving 8 bases between. The CDR3 spells CASSPGSSYNEQFF. The DNA for the CDR3 is TGTGCCAGCAGCCCGGGGAGCTCCTACAATGAGCAGTTCTTC.

The genes are TRBV13 and TRBJ2-1, with 7 bases that match TRBD2. Unmatched junction bases numbered 6, after V lost 4 bases and J lost 0 bases. The germline gives CDR1 PRHDT, CDR2 FYEKMQ (reference sequence). CDR3 length: 16 residues. The CDR3 DNA reads TGTGCCAGCAGCTGGACTCTAGCGGACTCCTACAATGAGCAGTTCTTC. Amino acid sequence: CASSWTLADSYNEQFF.

The chain uses TRBV4-3 and TRBJ1-1; TRBD1 matches 10 bases. In germline, CDR1 is LGHNA, CDR2 YSLEER. V was pared by 4 bases and J by 6 bases, with 5 bases of the junction left unmatched. The CDR3 spans 14 residues. CDR3 nucleotides: TGCGCCAGCAGCCGGGACAGGGGTCGCGCTGAAGCTTTCTTT. Protein product: CASSRDRGRAEAFF.